This record covers a single T cell receptor beta chain. Its antigen remains unidentified. Each sample had eight separate cDNA synthesis reactions. TCRalpha and TCRbeta cDNA went through nested PCRs of approximately 16 and 9 cycles, two in total. One entry per CDR3 protein, without DNA, is what TCRdb gives after re-calling the 5' RACE reads. This sample carries about 420,000 distinct CDR3 sequences, with 2% to 3% going to the ten biggest clones. These data come from a study of monozygotic twins with inflammatory bowel disease. The study's findings and limits: IBD patients exhibited fewer clonotypes shared with other individuals than healthy twins, particularly with disease activity. Twin concordance left repertoire similarity unchanged, with limited power a possible explanation for this lack of difference.

Germline-derived CDR1 and CDR2 are MNHNY and SVGAGI (reference sequence). The CDR3 consists of 13 residues. Input material: blood. This TCR came from a human donor with ulcerative colitis or Crohn's disease, or a healthy co-twin of an affected twin (not recorded which). This chain links TRBV6-6 with TRBJ2-3. CDR3 in amino acids: CASSYSSTDTQYF.